This T cell receptor (beta chain) emerged from a study of CD8+ T cells in alopecia areata. Turning to the study itself: Treated patients took oral tofacitinib at 5 to 10 mg twice daily. A 6-month off-drug phase came after tofacitinib, which had lasted 6 to 18 months.

From germline, CDR1 is SGHVS and CDR2 FNYEAQ. There are 14 residues in the CDR3. Trimming took off 5 bases at V and 0 bases at J, with 8 bases between the two ends. PBMCs, the starting material, were the source of sorted CD4+ and CD8+ T cells. Reverse transcription of extracted RNA yielded cDNA, which provided the sequencing template. Generated by immunoSEQ multiplex PCR, the TCRdb table keeps only in-frame clones and is missing some. The table lists around 50,000 clones, over 95% of them singletons. This clonotype originated in a human donor with alopecia areata. The V call is TRBV7-6, the J call TRBJ1-3; D gene unclear. The input for sequencing was CD8+ T cells sorted from blood, taken at week 0. The CDR3 spells CASSQFFSGNTIYF. Here the CDR3 DNA reads TGTGCCAGCAGCCAATTCTTCTCTGGAAACACCATATATTTT.